This T cell receptor beta chain was recorded in a study of T cell responses to AZD1222 COVID-19 vaccine. Trimming stripped 5 bases from V and 14 bases from J, with 20 bases between. CDR1 is MNHEY and CDR2 is SMNVEV in the germline V gene (reference sequence). This CDR3 has 13 residues. Assay used: immunoSEQ multiplex PCR; TCRdb lists only in-frame clones, some missing. Among some 110,000 clones listed, roughly 80% were seen once. In regard to this clone: Its antigen is not known.

Study-level findings and limits: Repertoires were obtained solely post-peak T cell response. Only six people who got AZD1222 tested seropositive at baseline.

The clonotype comes from an adult in good health. The chain joins TRBV27 to TRBJ2-3; TRBD2 might be the D (7 bases). Specimen: peripheral blood, collected on day 0 of AZD1222 vaccination. CDR3 in amino acids: CASSPMGAGERYF. CDR3 nucleotide sequence: TGTGCCAGCAGTCCCATGGGGGCGGGAGAACGGTATTTT.